These 21 T cell receptor beta chains originate from one sample sequenced in a study of T cells in Graves' hyperthyroidism and ophthalmopathy. RNA transcripts provided the source from which TCR beta CDR3 regions were amplified. With the HTBI primer set, the TCR CDR3 went through a first round of RT-PCR. TCRdb redid the calling of the multiplex PCR reads with MiXCR, one entry per CDR3 protein. This table holds some 500,000 distinct CDR3 sequences, approximately 14% found once. The sample taken for sequencing was blood. The origin of the receptors is a woman under 30 with Graves' hyperthyroidism.

This clonotype was counted at least ten times. V gene TRBV10-3 combines with J gene TRBJ2-4; 7 bases map to TRBD2. Looked up from germline, CDR1 is ENHRY and CDR2 is SYGVKD. The CDR3 extends over 16 amino acids. CDR3 sequence reads: CACGAGEVGSKNIQYF. The DNA for the CDR3 is TGTGCTTGTGGCGCGGGAGAAGTTGGTTCCAAAAACATTCAGTACTTC.

This clonotype was seen repeatedly, ten times or more. This chain joins TRBV9 and TRBJ1-1; no clear D gene. Trimming took 5 bases from V and 0 from J, leaving 8 bases between them. The CDR3 is 13 residues long. Germline CDR1 is SGDLS and CDR2 is YYNGEE. As DNA, the CDR3 is TGTGCCAGCAGTGTGGGAATGAACACTGAAGCTTTCTTT. Amino acids: CASSVGMNTEAFF.

The chain joins TRBV4-2 to TRBJ1-1; TRBD1 might be the D (6 bases). With 4 bases removed from V and 7 bases from J, the gap between germline ends came to 13 bases. The CDR3 sequence is 13 residues long. Germline CDR1 reads LGHNA; CDR2 reads YNFKEQ. The CDR3 nucleotides read TGTGCCAGCAGCCGAATACTACAGGGTGAAGCTTTCTTT. It encodes CASSRILQGEAFF.

This clonotype occurred a few times. The chain carries TRBV5-1 and TRBJ1-1, with no clear D. V dropped 5 bases and J dropped 0 bases, with 11 bases sitting between them. CDR1 SGHRS and CDR2 YFSETQ come from the germline V gene. This CDR3 has 14 amino acids. The CDR3 reads CASSSYELNTEAFF. CDR3 coding DNA: TGCGCCAGCAGTTCATATGAACTGAACACTGAAGCTTTCTTT.

This clonotype has at least ten counts. J is TRBJ2-3 and V is TRBV28, with TRBD2 matching over 7 bases. CDR3 length: 15 amino acids. Germline V gene data show CDR1 as MDHEN and CDR2 as SYDVKM. Trimming took 6 bases from V and 0 from J; bases not matched to a gene: 6. CDR3 DNA sequence: TGTGCCAGCAGGCTCGGGGGGTTGAGCACAGATACGCAGTATTTT. Translation gives CASRLGGLSTDTQYF.

This clonotype was found many times. The chain uses TRBV12-3 or TRBV12-4 and TRBJ1-1, with D possibly matching TRBD1 (5 bases). CDR3 length: 14 amino acids. Trimming left V 5 bases short and J 6 bases short, with 16 bases between. The CDR3 loop reads CASSPGAPVSEAFF. The DNA for the CDR3 is TGTGCCAGCAGTCCTGGGGCGCCCGTTTCTGAAGCTTTCTTT.

This clonotype was recorded many times. The chain combines TRBV7-8 with TRBJ2-7; TRBD1 agrees at 7 bases. Germline-derived CDR1 and CDR2 are SGHVS and FQNEAQ. With V trimmed by 2 bases and J by 6 bases, 4 bases remained unmatched. The CDR3 runs to 13 residues. In DNA form, the CDR3 reads TGTGCCAGCAGCTTACACAGGGGCGCCGAGCAGTACGTC. It yields the protein CASSLHRGAEQYV.

This clonotype was observed many times. The rearrangement joins TRBV3-1 to TRBJ2-1, with 11 bases fitting TRBD2. The CDR3 covers 15 residues. With V trimmed by 4 bases and J by 8 bases, 7 bases remained unmatched. Germline CDR1 is LGHDT and CDR2 is YNNKEL (reference sequence). The CDR3 is CASSPGTSGPYEQFF. DNA of the CDR3: TGTGCCAGCAGCCCCGGGACTAGCGGACCTTATGAGCAGTTCTTC.

This clonotype was recorded many times. The gene calls are TRBV7-9 and TRBJ2-1; D uncertain. CDR1 SEHNR and CDR2 FQNEAQ come from the germline V gene (reference sequence). The CDR3 runs 12 residues. The V gene lost 6 bases and the J gene lost 9 bases, with 12 bases spanning the gap. The CDR3 loop reads CASSLEEGEQFF. CDR3 nucleotides: TGTGCCAGCAGTTTGGAAGAAGGTGAGCAGTTCTTC.

In its sample, this clonotype was seen many times. V gene TRBV7-3 combines with J gene TRBJ1-1; 10 positions match TRBD1. This CDR3 spans 15 amino acids. The V segment lost 1 base and the J segment 4 bases; nucleotides outside the gene matches: 3. Germline CDR1 and CDR2: SGHTA and FQGTGA. The CDR3, as DNA: TGTGCCAGCAGCTTAAGTGGACAGGGGGGCACTGAAGCTTTCTTT. Translating it yields CASSLSGQGGTEAFF.

This clonotype showed up just a few times. The chain uses TRBV6-1 and TRBJ2-7; 11 positions match TRBD2. Germline V lookup: CDR1 MNHNS, CDR2 SASEGT. The V gene end was trimmed by 7 bases and the J gene end by 0 bases; junction bases not matched to a gene: 14. The CDR3 length is 18 residues. The CDR3 DNA sequence: TGTGCCAGCACCCCCATCCGGACTAGCGGGCTCTTCTCCTACGAGCAGTACTTC. Encoded protein: CASTPIRTSGLFSYEQYF.

This clonotype occurred many times. CDR3 residues: CASSPPGGSTDTQYF. CDR3 nucleotide sequence: TGTGCCAGCTCACCACCGGGAGGGAGCACAGATACGCAGTATTTT. This chain joins TRBV18 and TRBJ2-3, with 7 positions matching TRBD2. Germline V CDR1 and CDR2: KGHSH, LQKENI. Unmatched junction bases numbered 0, after V lost 0 bases and J lost 0 bases. The CDR3 runs 15 residues. Based on the CDR3 plus reference TRBV18 and TRBJ2-3, the full variable domain is NAGVMQNPRHLVRRRGQEARLRCSPMKGHSHVYWYRQLPEEGLKFMVYLQKENIIDESGMPKERFSAEFPKEGPSILRIQQVVRGDSAAYFCASSPPGGSTDTQYFGPGTRLTVL.

In its sample, this clonotype was seen many times. The chain is built from TRBV7-9 and TRBJ1-4, with TRBD1 matching 7 bases. The trim removed 8 bases at V and 3 bases at J, leaving 9 bases unmatched. The germline CDR1 and CDR2 sequences are SEHNR and FQNEAQ (reference sequence). The CDR3 length is 15 residues. CDR3 protein: CASQRGQLANEKLFF. DNA for the CDR3: TGTGCCAGCCAACGGGGACAGCTTGCTAATGAAAAACTGTTTTTT.

This clonotype appeared many times. This chain uses TRBV12-3 or TRBV12-4 with TRBJ2-1, with 7 nucleotides matching TRBD2. V lost 3 bases to trimming and J lost 5 bases; unmatched junction nucleotides: 7. The CDR3 runs 15 residues. The CDR3 DNA sequence: TGTGCCAGCAGTTTGGAAAGCGGGGTCGACAATGAGCAGTTCTTC. Encoded protein: CASSLESGVDNEQFF.

This clonotype was picked up many times. The chain links TRBV24-1 to TRBJ2-2; weak D call: TRBD1 (6 bases). V lost 4 bases and J 3 bases, leaving 11 bases between the germline ends. The CDR3 length is 15 residues. Germline V lookup: CDR1 KGHDR, CDR2 SFDVKD. This CDR3 reads CATSEPRTDTGELFF. As DNA, the CDR3 is TGTGCCACCAGTGAGCCGAGGACAGACACCGGGGAGCTGTTTTTT.

The genes are TRBV18 and TRBJ2-7; 8 positions match TRBD1. CDR3 size: 14 residues. Germline V CDR1 and CDR2: KGHSH, LQKENI. V lost 6 bases, J lost 3 bases, and 7 bases stayed unmatched. The CDR3 protein is CASSKDRDDYEQYF. CDR3 bases: TGTGCCAGCTCCAAGGACAGGGATGACTACGAGCAGTACTTC.

This clonotype was seen many times. The rearrangement links TRBV12-3 or TRBV12-4 to TRBJ1-6; D may be TRBD1 (6 bases). The CDR3 consists of 13 residues. Between the trimmed V and J ends, which lost 1 base and 10 bases, there was a span of 8 bases. CDR3 amino acids: CASSLEGESPLHF. Here the CDR3 DNA reads TGTGCCAGCAGTTTAGAGGGGGAATCACCCCTCCACTTT.

This clonotype has ten or more counts. The chain couples TRBV12-3 or TRBV12-4 to TRBJ2-3; D tentatively fits TRBD1 or TRBD2 (5 bases each). V lost 10 bases to trimming and J lost 5 bases, with 10 bases between them. The CDR3 sequence is 11 residues long. CDR3 nucleotides: TGTGCCACCCAGAGGGGAGATACGCAGTATTTT. It codes for CATQRGDTQYF.

The chain is built from TRBV11-2 and TRBJ1-1; a possible D gene is TRBD1 (5 bases). Trimming pared 1 base from V and 5 bases from J, leaving 20 bases between. The CDR3 runs 17 residues. CDR1 is SGHAT and CDR2 is FQNNGV in the germline V gene. CDR3 nucleotide sequence: TGTGCCAGCAGCTTAGTTCGGGACGGTCCACGGGGGACTGAAGCTTTCTTT. Residues: CASSLVRDGPRGTEAFF.

This clonotype was observed many times. The chain uses TRBV10-3 and TRBJ2-7, with 10 nucleotides matching TRBD2. The V and J ends lost 4 bases and 2 bases, in that order; junction bases with no gene match: 2. This CDR3 contains 14 residues. Germline V CDR1 and CDR2: ENHRY, SYGVKD. In nucleotides, the CDR3 is TGTGCCATCAGTGGGACTAGCGGTACCTACGAGCAGTACGTC. It is translated as CAISGTSGTYEQYV.

This clonotype appeared a few times. This chain uses TRBV27 with TRBJ1-1, with D possibly being TRBD1 (5 bases). V was cut by 1 base and J by 3 bases, with 18 bases left in between. The CDR3 extends over 17 amino acids. CDR1 and CDR2 from the germline V gene are MNHEY and SMNVEV (reference sequence). The chain's CDR3 is CASSLFFGGFGHTEAFF. The CDR3 nucleotides read TGTGCCAGCAGTTTATTTTTTGGGGGGTTCGGGCACACTGAAGCTTTCTTT.